The rows below give T cell receptor beta chains drawn from one sample of a study of CD8 T cells in ankylosing spondylitis. TCRdb independently ran MiXCR on the 5' RACE reads; one entry per CDR3 protein. This table has 130,000 or so distinct CDR3 sequences, approximately 6.8% appearing once. The source material was blood, either unsorted or a sorted T cell fraction (not recorded which). The receptor source for this set is a male donor with ankylosing spondylitis or in good health (not recorded which). The CDR3 runs from the conserved cysteine through the conserved F or W. D genes are given only for firm matches. Expanded clones are given a class, and other clones once, few, many or no size at all.

D gene,J gene,V gene,clone size,CDR3 protein,CDR3 DNA
.,TRBJ2-1,TRBV5-1,few,CASSLAPGSTYNEQFF,TGCGCCAGCAGCTTGGCCCCAGGGTCAACCTACAATGAGCAGTTCTTC
TRBD1,TRBJ1-6,TRBV5-8,many,CASSSGGPRFNSPLHF,TGTGCCAGCAGCTCAGGGGGACCGAGGTTTAATTCACCCCTCCACTTT
.,TRBJ2-7,TRBV5-1,many,CASTSDRTYEQYF,TGCGCCAGCACTAGCGACCGTACCTACGAGCAGTACTTC
TRBD1,TRBJ2-3,TRBV27,many,CASSPQTGSTDTQYF,TGTGCCAGCAGTCCGCAGACAGGGAGCACAGATACGCAGTATTTT
.,TRBJ2-1,TRBV18,.,CASSPPGEFYNEQFF,TGTGCCAGCTCACCGCCAGGCGAGTTTTACAATGAGCAGTTCTTC
.,TRBJ1-1,TRBV6-1,many,CASSERRSNTEAFF,TGTGCCAGCAGTGAAAGGAGATCGAACACTGAAGCTTTCTTT
.,TRBJ2-1,TRBV28,once,CASSDKMAGWDEQFF,TGTGCCAGCAGTGATAAGATGGCGGGGTGGGATGAGCAGTTCTTC
TRBD1,TRBJ2-5,TRBV7-2,few,CASSSRTGSQETQYF,TGTGCCAGCAGCTCCCGGACAGGGTCACAAGAGACCCAGTACTTC
.,TRBJ2-3,TRBV10-3,.,CAISEDAWADTQYF,TGTGCCATCAGTGAGGACGCCTGGGCGGATACGCAGTATTTT
.,TRBJ1-4,TRBV7-9,many,CASTQRGSSNEKLFF,TGTGCCAGCACCCAAAGGGGCTCTTCTAATGAAAAACTGTTTTTT
TRBD1,TRBJ2-3,TRBV29-1,many,CSVSRRTGGTDTQYF,TGCAGCGTTTCCCGCCGGACAGGGGGCACAGATACGCAGTATTTT
TRBD1,TRBJ1-2,TRBV4-1,many,CASSRGPGYTF,TGCGCCAGCAGCAGGGGGCCTGGCTACACCTTC
.,TRBJ2-1,TRBV20-1,many,CSARDAWLNNEQFF,TGCAGTGCTAGAGACGCATGGCTGAACAATGAGCAGTTCTTC
.,TRBJ2-3,TRBV7-2,many,CASSLGGTRTDTQYF,TGTGCCAGCAGCTTAGGGGGCACCCGTACAGATACGCAGTATTTT
.,TRBJ2-3,TRBV5-1,many,CASSFESPQDTQYF,TGCGCCAGCAGCTTTGAATCCCCACAGGATACGCAGTATTTT
TRBD1,TRBJ1-4,TRBV5-1,many,CASSLAGQRYEKLFF,TGCGCCAGCAGCCTCGCGGGACAGCGTTATGAAAAACTGTTTTTT
.,TRBJ2-6,TRBV2,many,CASRTVAGANVLTF,TGTGCCAGCCGGACAGTAGCTGGGGCCAACGTCCTGACTTTC
TRBD2,TRBJ2-3,TRBV5-1,many,CASSFSGQAGETAQYF,TGCGCCAGCAGCTTCTCTGGTCAGGCGGGGGAGACTGCGCAGTATTTT
.,TRBJ1-1,TRBV12-3/TRBV12-4,many,CASSLGGAFTEAFF,TGTGCCAGCAGTTTGGGGGGGGCGTTCACTGAAGCTTTCTTT
.,TRBJ2-3,TRBV24-1,many,CATSGTSRDTQYF,TGTGCCACCAGTGGAACCTCACGGGATACGCAGTATTTT